This T cell receptor beta chain appears in the sequencing data of a study of OX40 agonist ivuxolimab in advanced cancers. Study in general: Under the entry rules, prior anti-PD-1, anti-PD-L1 or anti-CTLA-4 therapy was allowed, and about 38% had some.

The protocol was immunoSEQ multiplex PCR, while the TCRdb copy is restricted to in-frame clones and leaves out a portion. The sample shows some 59,000 clones, more than 85% of them seen only once. Trimming at V came to 4 bases and at J to 4 bases, leaving 6 bases not matched to a gene. Germline CDR1 reads MDHEN; CDR2 reads SYDVKM. The CDR3 extends over 15 amino acids. This receptor was identified in an adult with an advanced solid tumor such as melanoma, head and neck, liver or kidney cancer. Sequences were derived from CD4+ or CD8+ T cells sorted from blood, sampled in a trial of the OX40 agonist ivuxolimab. This chain connects TRBV28 to TRBJ2-1; TRBD2 matches at 8 bases. The CDR3 reads CASSSGTREYNEQFF. DNA of the CDR3: TGTGCCAGCAGTTCCGGGACTAGGGAATACAATGAGCAGTTCTTC.